The sequence of this TCR beta chain was determined in a study of molecular identifiers for immune sequencing clone quantification. A word on this clonotype: Antigen unknown. A junction end diverges from the germline sequence, so it may reflect a read error.

Germline V lookup: CDR1 MNHEY, CDR2 SVGEGT. The CDR3 spans 13 residues. TCRdb re-derived calls from the PCR reads in MiXCR, one entry per CDR3 protein. The sample has hundreds of thousands of distinct CDR3 sequences, 15% to 20% seen once; the top ten hold roughly 0.83%. Sorting captured naive CD8 T cells as CD8+CD4-CCR7+CD45RA+. Study results and limitations: In CMV-specific effectors, clones above 20 copies held over 97% of molecules; naive, under 1%.

This TCR came from a human donor in good health. Some libraries in this study had Jurkat cell RNA spiked in. V and J are TRBV6-2 or TRBV6-3 and TRBJ2-2, with D perhaps TRBD2 (5 bases). Sequenced input: naive CD8+ T cells from blood, with Jurkat cell RNA spiked in. Subset noted: FACS-sorted CD8+CD4-CCR7+CD45RA+ naive T cells. The CDR3 is CASSSTNTGELLF. For the CDR3, the DNA is TGTGCCAGCAGTTCTACGAACACCGGGGAGCTGTTGTTT.